Reported below is one TCR beta chain. This record comes from a study of cytomegalovirus exposure and HLA in healthy donors. The CDR3 is made up of 15 amino acids. Germline values: CDR1 MNHEY, CDR2 SMNVEV (reference sequence). Trimming cost V 8 bases and J 5 bases, with 19 bases left between them. Amplification used 60 Vbeta primers and 13 Jbeta primers. Sequencing used immunoSEQ multiplex PCR; TCRdb keeps in-frame clones, though not all of them. The sample lists just over 65,000 clones; roughly four fifths were seen once. The receptor's source is a human donor in good health. The genes are TRBV27 and TRBJ2-1, with D perhaps matching TRBD2 (7 bases). Sequenced sample: PBMCs. CDR3 amino acids: CASWEGGHINNEQFF. The CDR3 bases are TGTGCCAGCTGGGAGGGGGGGCACATTAACAATGAGCAGTTCTTC.